A few counts support the clone carrying this TCR beta chain. Generation of TCR cDNA used 5'RACE template switching (which added a universal primer site and UMIs). Each CDR3 protein is one row after TCRdb ran MiXCR on the 5' RACE reads. The sample shows approximately 90,000 distinct CDR3 sequences, about an eighth of them seen only once. CDR1 SGHNT and CDR2 YYREEE come from the germline V gene (reference sequence). This CDR3 region has 15 residues. J was trimmed by 0 bases and V by 3 bases; bases with no gene match: 2. This specimen belongs to a study of T cells after yellow fever vaccination. Study-level background: Fractions with few cells were prepared using SMART-Seq v4 Ultra Low Input. Study-level results: In FACS-sorted repertoires, abundant clonotypes from the bulk population could appear as contaminants. Booster sampling recovered most clones from primary vaccination (approximately 96% CD4, approximately 90% CD8).

This material consisted of CD8+ T cells not binding an NS4B(214-222) dextramer, sorted from PBMCs, taken roughly 20 days after the first yellow fever vaccination. The source is a man younger than 35 who received the YFV17D yellow fever vaccine. The chain is built from TRBV5-4 and TRBJ2-3, with 9 bases fitting TRBD1. For the CDR3, the DNA is TGTGCCAGCAGCTGGACAGGGGAAAGCACAGATACGCAGTATTTT. This encodes CASSWTGESTDTQYF.